This TCR beta chain came from a study of blood T cell dynamics during melanoma immunotherapy. CDR1 and CDR2 (germline): SSHAT, FNYEAQ (reference sequence). V lost 5 bases and J lost 6, with 17 bases in between. The CDR3 has 14 residues. Sample time point: week 3, after first cycle of checkpoint inhibitor. This clone was seen only once. Repertoires were generated with immunoSEQ multiplex PCR, while TCRdb's copy carries only in-frame clones and drops some. Here the sample spans about 12,000 clones, under 95% being singletons. Here the sequenced sample was effector memory CD8+ T cells from blood, taken from a patient treated with checkpoint blockade. This sequence joins TRBV7-7 and TRBJ2-7, with D perhaps TRBD1 or TRBD2 (5 bases each). The sequence came from a human donor with melanoma. The CDR3 nucleotides are TGTGCCAGCAGCGAGCTGGGGCCGGAGGCCGAGCAGTACTTC. Amino acids: CASSELGPEAEQYF.